This T cell receptor beta chain was observed in a study of T cells in Graves' hyperthyroidism and ophthalmopathy. TCR beta CDR3 regions were amplified from RNA transcripts. TCR CDR3 underwent first-round RT-PCR with the HTBI primer set. One entry per CDR3 protein, called by TCRdb with MiXCR from the multiplex PCR reads. This sample has a few hundred thousand distinct CDR3 sequences, with about a sixth found just once. The CDR3 runs 13 residues. The V end was cut by 0 bases, the J end by 1 base, with 7 bases between. Germline V gene data show CDR1 as GTSNPN and CDR2 as SVGIG (reference sequence). Active moderate-to-severe ophthalmopathy, Clinical Activity Score at least 3, NOSPECS at least 4, under 3 months' duration. Exclusion criteria comprised uncontrolled infection, other autoimmune disease, pregnancy or lactation. Comments on this clonotype: Its antigen is unknown. This may be a read error, as it is one base from a much larger clone.

Regarding the study as a whole: Researchers found most expanded thyroid clonotypes above 0.001 in blood as well.

This receptor was obtained from a woman aged 55-70 years with Graves' ophthalmopathy. The V call is TRBV30, the J call TRBJ2-7, with no clear D. Material: blood. The CDR3: CAWSVTNSYEQYF. For the CDR3, the DNA is TGTGCCTGGAGTGTAACAAATTCCTACGAGCAGTACTTC.